This entry concerns a single T cell receptor (beta chain). This specimen belongs to a study of blood T cell repertoires in COVID-19. Study-level background: Material from acute and convalescent COVID-19 was sourced from the United States, Italy and Spain. The analysed material was cDNA or gDNA that came from T cells, B-cell-depleted T cells, or PBMCs.

How the authors handled the data: Amplified reference gene primers provided the basis for estimating nucleated cell counts. TCRdb keeps only in-frame clones here, not all; method: immunoSEQ multiplex PCR. D and trimming were read from the DNA, whereas the V and J calls and clone size are those reported in that table. The sample carries approximately 70,000 clones, approximately 90% recorded once. V was cut by 2 bases and J by 7 bases, with 18 bases left in between. The CDR3 is 16 amino acids. CDR1 SGHTA and CDR2 FQGNSA come from the germline V gene. This sequence originates from a woman in her 70s with acute or convalescent COVID-19. The rearrangement uses TRBV7-2 and TRBJ2-1; D not resolved. Sequenced sample: peripheral blood. CDR3 DNA sequence: TGTGCCAGCAGCTTAAGTCTGGCCAGGTCGGTGAATGAGCAGTTCTTC. Its translation is CASSLSLARSVNEQFF. The full variable domain, completed using reference TRBV7-2 and TRBJ2-1, is GAGVSQSPSNKVTEKGKDVELRCDPISGHTALYWYRQSLGQGLEFLIYFQGNSAPDKSGLPSDRFSAERTGGSVSTLTIQRTQQEDSAVYLCASSLSLARSVNEQFFGPGTRLTVL.